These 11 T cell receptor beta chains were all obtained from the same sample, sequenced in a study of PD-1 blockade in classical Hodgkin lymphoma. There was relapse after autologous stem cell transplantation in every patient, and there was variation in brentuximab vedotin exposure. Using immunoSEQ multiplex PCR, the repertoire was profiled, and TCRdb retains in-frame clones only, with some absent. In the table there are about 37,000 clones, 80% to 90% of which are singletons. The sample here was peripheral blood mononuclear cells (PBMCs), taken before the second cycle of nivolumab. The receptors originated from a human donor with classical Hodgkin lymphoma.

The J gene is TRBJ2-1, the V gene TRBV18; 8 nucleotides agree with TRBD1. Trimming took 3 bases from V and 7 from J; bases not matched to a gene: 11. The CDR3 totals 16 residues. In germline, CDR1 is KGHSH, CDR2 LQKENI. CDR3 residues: CASSPVSGGVRNEQFF. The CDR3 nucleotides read TGTGCCAGCTCACCCGTTTCAGGGGGCGTGAGGAATGAGCAGTTCTTC.

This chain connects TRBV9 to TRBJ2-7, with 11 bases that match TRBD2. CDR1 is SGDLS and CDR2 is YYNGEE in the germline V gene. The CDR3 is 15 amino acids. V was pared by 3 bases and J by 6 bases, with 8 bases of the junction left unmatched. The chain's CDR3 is CASSASGRFTGEQYF. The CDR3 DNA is TGTGCCAGCAGCGCTAGCGGGAGGTTTACCGGCGAGCAGTACTTC.

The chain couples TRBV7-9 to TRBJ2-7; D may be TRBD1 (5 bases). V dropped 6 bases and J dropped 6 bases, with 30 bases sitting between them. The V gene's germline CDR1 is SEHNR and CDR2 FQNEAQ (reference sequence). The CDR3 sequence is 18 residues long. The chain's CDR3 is CASRTNRPPPSVALEQYF. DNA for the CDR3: TGTGCCAGCAGGACAAACAGGCCACCCCCCTCAGTAGCTCTCGAGCAGTACTTC.

The CDR3 DNA is TGTGCCAGTAGTACCACAGGGACGAACACCGGGGAGCTGTTTTTT. Translating gives CASSTTGTNTGELFF. This chain joins TRBV19 and TRBJ2-2; TRBD1 might be the D (6 bases). Germline CDR1 and CDR2: LNHDA and SQIVND (reference sequence). The CDR3 extends over 15 amino acids. Trimming shortened V by 4 bases and J by 0 bases, and 9 bases separated the two germline ends. Using reference TRBV19 and TRBJ2-2 for the parts outside the CDR3, the full variable domain is DGGITQSPKYLFRKEGQNVTLSCEQNLNHDAMYWYRQDPGQGLRLIYYSQIVNDFQKGDIAEGYSVSREKKESFPLTVTSAQKNPTAFYLCASSTTGTNTGELFFGEGSRLTVL.

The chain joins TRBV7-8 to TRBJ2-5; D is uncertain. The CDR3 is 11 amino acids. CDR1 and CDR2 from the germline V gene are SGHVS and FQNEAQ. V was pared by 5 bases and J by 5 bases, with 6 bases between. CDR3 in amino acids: CASSPRETQYF. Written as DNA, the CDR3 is TGTGCCAGCAGCCCCAGGGAGACCCAGTACTTC.

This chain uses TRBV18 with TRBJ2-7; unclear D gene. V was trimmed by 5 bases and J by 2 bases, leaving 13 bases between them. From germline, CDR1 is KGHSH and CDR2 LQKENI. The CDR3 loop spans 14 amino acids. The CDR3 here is CASSRNVGPYEQYF. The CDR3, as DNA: TGTGCCAGCTCAAGAAATGTAGGCCCCTACGAGCAGTACTTC.

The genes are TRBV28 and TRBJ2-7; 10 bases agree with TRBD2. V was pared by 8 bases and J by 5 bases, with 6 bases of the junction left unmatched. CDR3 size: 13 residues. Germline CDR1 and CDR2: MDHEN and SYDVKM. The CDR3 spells CASLSSGRNEQYF. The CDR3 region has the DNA TGTGCCAGCCTGAGTAGCGGGAGGAACGAGCAGTACTTC. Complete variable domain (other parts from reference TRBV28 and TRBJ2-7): DVKVTQSSRYLVKRTGEKVFLECVQDMDHENMFWYRQDPGLGLRLIYFSYDVKMKEKGDIPEGYSVSREKKERFSLILESASTNQTSMYLCASLSSGRNEQYFGPGTRLTVT.

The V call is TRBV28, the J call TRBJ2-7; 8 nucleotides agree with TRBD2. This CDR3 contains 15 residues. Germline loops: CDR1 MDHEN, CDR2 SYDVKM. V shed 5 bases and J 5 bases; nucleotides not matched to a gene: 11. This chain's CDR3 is CASSHSGAGDHEQYF. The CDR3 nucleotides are TGTGCCAGCAGTCACTCTGGAGCGGGAGACCACGAGCAGTACTTC.

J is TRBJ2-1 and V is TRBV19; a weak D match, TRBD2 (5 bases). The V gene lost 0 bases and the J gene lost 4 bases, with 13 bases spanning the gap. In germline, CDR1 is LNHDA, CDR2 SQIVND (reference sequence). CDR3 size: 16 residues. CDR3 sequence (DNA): TGTGCCAGTAGTATAGATGATAGCGACCTATACAATGAGCAGTTCTTC. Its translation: CASSIDDSDLYNEQFF.

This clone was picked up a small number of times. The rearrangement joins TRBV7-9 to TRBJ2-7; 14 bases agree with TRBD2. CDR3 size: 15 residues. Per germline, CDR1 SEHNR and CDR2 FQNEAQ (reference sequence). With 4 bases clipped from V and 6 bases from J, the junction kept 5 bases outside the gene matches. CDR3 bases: TGTGCCAGCAGCTCTGGGACTAGCGGGAGAGGCGAGCAGTACTTC. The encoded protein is CASSSGTSGRGEQYF.

CDR3 loop: CASSATSGSYDEQFF. The CDR3 DNA is TGTGCCAGCAGTGCGACTAGCGGGAGTTACGATGAGCAGTTCTTC. The chain is built from TRBV6-1 and TRBJ2-1, with 12 bases identical to TRBD2. The J segment lost 8 bases and the V segment lost 4 bases, leaving 6 bases of the junction unmatched. This CDR3 comprises 15 residues. Germline V gives CDR1 MNHNS, CDR2 SASEGT.